These 29 T cell receptor beta chains were all obtained from the same sample, sequenced in a study of blood T cell repertoires in COVID-19. Some clones are missing from TCRdb's copy, which holds only in-frame ones; the method was immunoSEQ multiplex PCR. Seen here are 120,000 or so clones, 70% to 90% observed once, and the top ten hold approximately 5%. Sequenced material: peripheral blood. These receptors all come from a human donor in a cohort sampled during active COVID-19.

This chain joins TRBV28 and TRBJ1-1, with D uncertain. Germline V gives CDR1 MDHEN, CDR2 SYDVKM. V lost 6 bases to trimming and J lost 1 base, with 9 bases between them. The CDR3 loop spans 13 amino acids. This CDR3 is CASRNSGNTEAFF. CDR3 bases: TGTGCCAGCAGAAATTCCGGGAACACTGAAGCTTTCTTT.

The rearrangement links TRBV20-1 to TRBJ2-3; D ambiguous. The CDR3 consists of 12 residues. Germline lookup yields CDR1 DFQATT and CDR2 SNEGSKA (reference sequence). V was clipped by 3 bases and J by 4 bases, with 8 bases between them. CDR3 sequence: CSASLSADTQYF. The CDR3 bases are TGCAGTGCTAGTCTCTCCGCAGATACGCAGTATTTT.

With regard to this clone: It is unclear where the CDR3 begins or ends on the DNA, so no DNA is shown, and the CDR3 is as TCRdb lists it. This chain uses TRBV6-5 with TRBJ1-2; TRBD1, the D gene given by the table, was not confirmed from the DNA. The V gene's germline CDR1 is MNHEY and CDR2 SVGAGI. With termini counted, the CDR3 has 15 amino acids. The CDR3 loop is CASSSSGQGKYGYTF.

A few counts support this clone. This chain joins TRBV14 and TRBJ1-2; 7 nucleotides agree with TRBD1. With 4 bases clipped from V and 2 bases from J, the junction kept 1 base outside the gene matches. This CDR3 is built from 13 residues. Looked up from germline, CDR1 is SGHDN and CDR2 is FVKESK. This CDR3 reads CASSPGQNYGYTF. CDR3 coding DNA: TGTGCCAGCAGCCCGGGACAGAACTATGGCTACACCTTC. Filled out from reference TRBV14 and TRBJ1-2, the complete variable domain reads EAGVTQFPSHSVIEKGQTVTLRCDPISGHDNLYWYRRVMGKEIKFLLHFVKESKQDESGMPNNRFLAERTGGTYSTLKVQPAELEDSGVYFCASSPGQNYGYTFGSGTRLTVV.

With regard to this clone: Compared with germline, one end of the junction differs, possibly owing to a read error. The rearrangement joins TRBV19 to TRBJ2-7, with D tentatively TRBD1 (8 bases). The CDR3 is 14 residues long. Germline CDR1 is LNHDA and CDR2 is SQIVND (reference sequence). CDR3 loop: CASGGRTGQNKQCF. The CDR3 bases are TGTGCCAGCGGGGGGAGGACAGGGCAGAATAAGCAGTGCTTC. Full variable domain (outside the CDR3, taken from reference TRBV19 and TRBJ2-7): DGGITQSPKYLFRKEGQNVTLSCEQNLNHDAMYWYRQDPGQGLRLIYYSQIVNDFQKGDIAEGYSVSREKKESFPLTVTSAQKNPTAFYLCASGGRTGQNKQCFGPGTRLTVT.

The chain uses TRBV7-2 and TRBJ2-1, with TRBD2 as a possible D gene (7 bases). This CDR3 region has 16 residues. V lost 3 bases, J lost 7 bases, and 19 bases lay in between. Per germline, CDR1 SGHTA and CDR2 FQGNSA. The CDR3, as DNA: TGTGCCAGCAGCTTCCGAGTTTTGGGGGGGGCTAATGAGCAGTTCTTC. Amino acids: CASSFRVLGGANEQFF.

This CDR3 is CASSLGGRGPDTQYF. The CDR3 bases are TGTGCCAGCAGCTTGGGAGGCAGGGGGCCAGATACGCAGTATTTT. This chain connects TRBV5-8 to TRBJ2-3; TRBD1 matches at 8 bases. V lost 0 bases, J lost 4 bases, and 4 bases stayed unmatched. The CDR3 totals 15 residues. The germline gives CDR1 SGHTS, CDR2 YDEGEE. The full variable domain, its missing parts supplied by reference TRBV5-8 and TRBJ2-3, is EAGVTQSPTHLIKTRGQQATLRCSPISGHTSVYWYQQALGLGLQFLLWYDEGEERNRGNFPPRFSGRQFPNYSSELNVNALELEDSALYLCASSLGGRGPDTQYFGPGTRLTVL.

The rearrangement joins TRBV6-5 to TRBJ1-2, with TRBD1 matching over 8 bases. Germline V lookup: CDR1 MNHEY, CDR2 SVGAGI. This CDR3 contains 13 residues. The V and J ends lost 6 bases and 6 bases, in that order; junction bases with no gene match: 6. The CDR3, as DNA: TGTGCCAGCAGCCCGGACAGGGCGCATGGCTACACCTTC. Protein: CASSPDRAHGYTF.

The rearrangement joins TRBV10-1 to TRBJ2-7, with 10 bases that match TRBD1. The CDR3 contains 16 residues. The ends lost 6 bases at V and 6 bases at J; junction bases unmatched: 14. Germline CDR1 and CDR2: WNHNN and SYGVQD (reference sequence). The CDR3 reads CASSPGQGSRGGEQYF. CDR3 DNA sequence: TGCGCCAGCAGCCCGGGACAGGGGTCCCGAGGGGGCGAGCAGTACTTC.

The rearrangement links TRBV10-1 to TRBJ2-4; 8 nucleotides align to TRBD1. CDR1 WNHNN and CDR2 SYGVQD come from the germline V gene (reference sequence). This CDR3 region has 15 residues. J was trimmed by 2 bases and V by 2 bases; bases with no gene match: 2. The CDR3 reads CASSEGQGTKNIQYF. The CDR3 DNA reads TGCGCCAGCAGTGAGGGACAGGGAACCAAAAACATTCAGTACTTC.

The J gene is TRBJ1-2, the V gene TRBV12-3 or TRBV12-4; D call uncertain. This CDR3 has 12 amino acids. V gave up 5 bases and J gave up 8 bases, with 12 bases separating them. CDR3 bases: TGTGCCAGCAGTCCGGATGAGGGAGGCTACACCTTC. Its protein is CASSPDEGGYTF.

The chain joins TRBV28 to TRBJ1-2; 8 bases map to TRBD1. Germline CDR1 is MDHEN and CDR2 is SYDVKM. This CDR3 spans 14 amino acids. V trimming: 2 bases; J trimming: 8 bases; junction bases outside the gene matches: 7. CDR3 nucleotide sequence: TGTGCCAGCAGTTTAGACAGGGGCTTGTACGGCTACACCTTC. It encodes CASSLDRGLYGYTF.

Ten or more counts support this clone. The rearrangement links TRBV27 to TRBJ1-5; no firm D call. The CDR3 sequence is 15 residues long. CDR1 and CDR2 (germline): MNHEY, SMNVEV (reference sequence). With 3 bases removed from V and 2 bases from J, the gap between germline ends came to 11 bases. The CDR3 coding sequence is TGTGCCAGCAGTTTCCGAGGCAATGGCAATCAGCCCCAGCATTTT. Its translation: CASSFRGNGNQPQHF.

The genes are TRBV6-1 and TRBJ1-2, with D possibly matching TRBD1 (5 bases). The V gene lost 1 base and the J gene lost 4 bases, with 7 bases spanning the gap. The CDR3 totals 13 residues. Germline CDR1 reads MNHNS; CDR2 reads SASEGT. The DNA of the CDR3 is TGTGCCAGCAGTGAAGGGACAATCTATGGCTACACCTTC. Translated, it gives CASSEGTIYGYTF.

In the case of this clone: One end of the junction varies from germline; a read error may be responsible. The rearrangement uses TRBV28 and TRBJ2-2; a possible D gene is TRBD1 (6 bases). Per germline, CDR1 MDHEN and CDR2 SYDVKM. The CDR3 totals 16 residues. The CDR3 protein is CAGSLEPGDNTGELFF. The CDR3, as DNA: TGTGCCGGCAGTTTAGAGCCAGGGGATAACACCGGGGAGCTGTTTTTT. Combining the CDR3 with reference TRBV28 and TRBJ2-2 gives the whole variable domain DVKVTQSSRYLVKRTGEKVFLECVQDMDHENMFWYRQDPGLGLRLIYFSYDVKMKEKGDIPEGYSVSREKKERFSLILESASTNQTSMYLCAGSLEPGDNTGELFFGEGSRLTVL.

This chain's CDR3 is CASSQERLRRYF. DNA of the CDR3: TGTGCCAGCAGCCAAGAGAGGCTCCGTCGGTACTTC. The gene calls are TRBV3-1 (or the pseudogene TRBV3-2) and TRBJ2-7; D call uncertain. Deletions cut 0 bases from V and 12 bases from J, with 12 bases between. This CDR3 comprises 12 residues. CDR1 LGHDT and CDR2 YNNKEL come from the germline V gene (reference sequence).

J is TRBJ2-5 and V is TRBV19; D uncertain. This CDR3 spans 13 amino acids. V dropped 6 bases and J dropped 0 bases, with 8 bases sitting between them. CDR1 LNHDA and CDR2 SQIVND come from the germline V gene (reference sequence). The CDR3 loop reads CASSRGNQETQYF. CDR3 DNA sequence: TGTGCCAGTAGCAGAGGAAACCAAGAGACCCAGTACTTC.

The V call is TRBV5-1, the J call TRBJ2-3; maybe TRBD2 (7 bases). V shed 1 base and J shed 6 bases, with 18 bases lying between them. CDR1 and CDR2 (germline): SGHRS, YFSETQ. The CDR3 contains 16 residues. DNA of the CDR3: TGCGCCAGCAGCTTGTCGGCGGGGGCCGGGGGTGATACGCAGTATTTT. It translates to CASSLSAGAGGDTQYF.

The V call is TRBV21-1, the J call TRBJ2-7; the table's D call, TRBD2, was not checked against the DNA. TRBV21-1 is a pseudogene segment. The CDR3 is 19 amino acids. The CDR3 coding sequence is TGTGCCAGCAGCAAAGATCCGAGGACTAGCGGGGGGAAGGGTTACGAGCAGTACTTC. Protein sequence: CASSKDPRTSGGKGYEQYF.

V gene TRBV14 combines with J gene TRBJ2-1; D is ambiguous. Germline lookup yields CDR1 SGHDN and CDR2 FVKESK. V lost 2 bases and J 7 bases, leaving 12 bases between the germline ends. The CDR3 runs 14 residues. The CDR3 region has the DNA TGTGCCAGCAGCCAAATAAACCTCGGGAATGAGCAGTTCTTC. Its translation: CASSQINLGNEQFF.

The rearrangement uses TRBV15 and TRBJ2-6, with 9 bases that match TRBD1. This CDR3 spans 18 amino acids. V shed 3 bases and J 4 bases; nucleotides not matched to a gene: 10. The V gene's germline CDR1 is LNHNV and CDR2 YYDKDF (reference sequence). The CDR3 here is CATSRSLQGARGANVLTF. In DNA, the CDR3 is TGTGCCACCAGCAGGTCACTACAGGGGGCGCGGGGGGCCAACGTCCTGACTTTC.

J is TRBJ1-6 and V is TRBV7-9; D is unresolved. The length of the CDR3 is 12 residues. V shed 5 bases and J shed 7 bases, with 6 bases lying between them. The germline V gene has CDR1 SEHNR and CDR2 FQNEAQ (reference sequence). The CDR3 DNA reads as TGTGCCAGCAGCCCGGAGAATTCACCCCTCCACTTT. Translating it yields CASSPENSPLHF.

The chain links TRBV29-1 to TRBJ1-4, with TRBD1 matching over 8 bases. With V trimmed by 3 bases and J by 0 bases, 0 bases remained unmatched. From germline, CDR1 is SQVTM and CDR2 ANQGSEA. CDR3 length: 14 amino acids. This CDR3 is CSVETGATNEKLFF. The DNA for the CDR3 is TGCAGCGTTGAGACAGGGGCAACTAATGAAAAACTGTTTTTT.

CDR3 nucleotides: TGTGCCAGCAGCACACCCTCAGGGCCCACCGGGGAGCTGTTTTTT. Amino acids: CASSTPSGPTGELFF. V and J are TRBV7-9 and TRBJ2-2; D perhaps matches TRBD1 (5 bases). The germline V and J ends were trimmed by 5 bases and 4 bases, with 14 bases remaining between them. The V gene's germline CDR1 is SEHNR and CDR2 FQNEAQ (reference sequence). The length of the CDR3 is 15 residues.

This clone was counted a few times. V usage is TRBV5-1 and J usage is TRBJ2-5; 7 positions agree with TRBD2. The CDR3 has 14 residues. From germline, CDR1 is SGHRS and CDR2 YFSETQ. V shed 2 bases, J shed 1 base, and the junction held 2 bases outside the gene matches. Here the CDR3 reads CASSFGGSQETQYF. CDR3 DNA: TGCGCCAGCAGCTTCGGCGGGAGCCAAGAGACCCAGTACTTC.

The V and J genes are TRBV7-2 and TRBJ2-5, with 14 bases aligning to TRBD2. This CDR3 is built from 18 residues. Germline assignment: CDR1 SGHTA and CDR2 FQGNSA. V lost 4 bases, J lost 5 bases, and 12 bases stayed unmatched. The CDR3 loop is CASSSGLAGGPSLETQYF. DNA for the CDR3: TGTGCCAGCAGCTCTGGACTAGCGGGGGGACCCTCCCTGGAGACCCAGTACTTC.

The chain combines TRBV9 with TRBJ2-1; 10 bases are a match to TRBD2. The CDR3 has 18 amino acids. Trimming removed 0 bases from V and 0 bases from J; junction bases left unmatched: 6. The germline CDR1 and CDR2 sequences are SGDLS and YYNGEE. The CDR3 nucleotides read TGTGCCAGCAGCGTAGGGGCTAGCGGGAGAGGCTCCTACAATGAGCAGTTCTTC. Protein product: CASSVGASGRGSYNEQFF.

This chain links TRBV28 with TRBJ2-7; 13 nucleotides align to TRBD2. Germline trimming cut 6 bases from V and 3 bases from J; bases unmatched to any gene: 11. Looked up from germline, CDR1 is MDHEN and CDR2 is SYDVKM. This CDR3 has 17 amino acids. For the CDR3, the DNA is TGTGCCAGCAGCTCCACTCCCGGGACTAGCGGGAACTACGAGCAGTACTTC. The encoded protein is CASSSTPGTSGNYEQYF. The complete variable domain, with remaining parts taken from reference TRBV28 and TRBJ2-7, reads DVKVTQSSRYLVKRTGEKVFLECVQDMDHENMFWYRQDPGLGLRLIYFSYDVKMKEKGDIPEGYSVSREKKERFSLILESASTNQTSMYLCASSSTPGTSGNYEQYFGPGTRLTVT.

V gene TRBV11-3 combines with J gene TRBJ2-1; TRBD2 agrees at 13 bases. This CDR3 has 16 amino acids. The junction had 10 bases not matched to a gene; V was cut back by 5 bases and J by 9 bases. Germline CDR1 reads SGHNT; CDR2 reads YENEEA. CDR3 in DNA: TGTGCCAGCAGCCCCGCCGGGACTAGCGGGATAGCTGAGCAGTTCTTC. Amino acid sequence: CASSPAGTSGIAEQFF.